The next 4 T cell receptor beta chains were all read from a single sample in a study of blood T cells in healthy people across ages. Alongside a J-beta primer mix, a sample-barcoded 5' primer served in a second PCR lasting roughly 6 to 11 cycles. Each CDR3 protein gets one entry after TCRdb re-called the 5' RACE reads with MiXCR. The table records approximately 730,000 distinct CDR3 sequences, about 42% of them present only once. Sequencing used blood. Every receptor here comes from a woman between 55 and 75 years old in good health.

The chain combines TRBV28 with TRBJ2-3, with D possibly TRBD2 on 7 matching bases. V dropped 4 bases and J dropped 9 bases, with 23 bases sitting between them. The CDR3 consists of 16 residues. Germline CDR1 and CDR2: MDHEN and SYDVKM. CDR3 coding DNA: TGTGCCAGCAGTTCCCCCTCGGGCGGGGGCCGCGGAACGCAGTATTTT. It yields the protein CASSSPSGGGRGTQYF. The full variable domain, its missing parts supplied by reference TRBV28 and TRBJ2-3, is DVKVTQSSRYLVKRTGEKVFLECVQDMDHENMFWYRQDPGLGLRLIYFSYDVKMKEKGDIPEGYSVSREKKERFSLILESASTNQTSMYLCASSSPSGGGRGTQYFGPGTRLTVL.

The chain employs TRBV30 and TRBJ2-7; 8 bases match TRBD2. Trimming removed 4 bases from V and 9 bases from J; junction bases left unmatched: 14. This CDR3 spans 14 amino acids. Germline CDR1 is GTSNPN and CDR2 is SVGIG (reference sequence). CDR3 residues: CAWNVSGTSLVQYF. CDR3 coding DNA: TGTGCCTGGAATGTTTCTGGGACTAGTTTAGTGCAGTACTTC.

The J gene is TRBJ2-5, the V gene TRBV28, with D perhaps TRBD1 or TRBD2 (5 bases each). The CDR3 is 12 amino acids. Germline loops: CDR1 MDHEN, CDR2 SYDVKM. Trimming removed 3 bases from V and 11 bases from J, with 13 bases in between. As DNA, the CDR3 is TGTGCCAGCAGTTTCCCGGTCAGGGAGCAGTACTTC. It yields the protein CASSFPVREQYF. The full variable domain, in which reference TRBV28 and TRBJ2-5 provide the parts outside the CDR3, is DVKVTQSSRYLVKRTGEKVFLECVQDMDHENMFWYRQDPGLGLRLIYFSYDVKMKEKGDIPEGYSVSREKKERFSLILESASTNQTSMYLCASSFPVREQYFGPGTRLLVL.

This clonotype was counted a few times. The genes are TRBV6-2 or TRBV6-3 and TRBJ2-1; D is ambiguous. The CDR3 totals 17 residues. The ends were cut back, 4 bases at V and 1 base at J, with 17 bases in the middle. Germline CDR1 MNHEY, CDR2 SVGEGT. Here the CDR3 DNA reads TGTGCCAGCAGTTCCAGACCTCTGCACCTTTCCTACAATGAGCAGTTCTTC. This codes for CASSSRPLHLSYNEQFF.